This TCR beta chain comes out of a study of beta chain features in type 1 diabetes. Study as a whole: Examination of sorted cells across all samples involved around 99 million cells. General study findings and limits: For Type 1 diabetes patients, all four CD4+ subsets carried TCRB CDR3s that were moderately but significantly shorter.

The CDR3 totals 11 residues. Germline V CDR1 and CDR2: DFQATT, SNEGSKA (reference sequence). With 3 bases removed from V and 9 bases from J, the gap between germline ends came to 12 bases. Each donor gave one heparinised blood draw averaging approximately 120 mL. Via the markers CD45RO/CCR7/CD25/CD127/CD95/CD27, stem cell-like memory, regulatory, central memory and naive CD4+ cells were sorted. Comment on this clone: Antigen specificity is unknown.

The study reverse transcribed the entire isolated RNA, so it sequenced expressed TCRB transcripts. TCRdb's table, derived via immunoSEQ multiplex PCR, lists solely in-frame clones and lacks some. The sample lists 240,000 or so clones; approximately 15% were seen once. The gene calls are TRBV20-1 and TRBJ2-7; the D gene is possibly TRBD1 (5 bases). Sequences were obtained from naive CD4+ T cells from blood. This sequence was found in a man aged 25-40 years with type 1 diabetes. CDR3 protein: CSASSVGRQYF. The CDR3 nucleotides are TGCAGTGCTAGTTCGGTGGGGCGGCAGTACTTC.